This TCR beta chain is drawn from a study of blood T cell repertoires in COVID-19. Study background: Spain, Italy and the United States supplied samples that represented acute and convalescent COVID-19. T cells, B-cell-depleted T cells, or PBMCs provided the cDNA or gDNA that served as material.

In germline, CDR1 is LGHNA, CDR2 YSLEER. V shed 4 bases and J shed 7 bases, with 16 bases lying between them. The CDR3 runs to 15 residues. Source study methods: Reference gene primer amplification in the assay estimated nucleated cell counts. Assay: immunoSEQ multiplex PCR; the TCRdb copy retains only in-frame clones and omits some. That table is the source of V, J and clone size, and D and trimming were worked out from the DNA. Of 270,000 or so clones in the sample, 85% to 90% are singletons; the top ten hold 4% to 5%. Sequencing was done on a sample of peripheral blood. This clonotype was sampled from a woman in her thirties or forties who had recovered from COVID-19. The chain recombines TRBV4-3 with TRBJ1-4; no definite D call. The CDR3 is CASSPRGVGSEKLFF. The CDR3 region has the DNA TGCGCCAGCAGCCCTCGCGGGGTTGGGTCTGAAAAACTGTTTTTT.